Shown below are 21 T cell receptor beta chains from a single sample sequenced in a study of cytomegalovirus exposure and HLA in healthy donors. Vbeta (60) and Jbeta (13) primers were used in the PCR. Sequencing was performed with immunoSEQ multiplex PCR; in TCRdb, only in-frame clones are kept and a portion is missing. Among 80,000 to 130,000 clones listed, roughly three quarters were seen once. Specimen: PBMCs. All receptors come from a female donor in good health and CMV-seropositive.

This clone was counted a single time. The J gene is TRBJ2-4, the V gene TRBV30; 12 nucleotides match TRBD2. V gave up 2 bases and J gave up 6 bases; unmatched junction bases: 2. CDR3 length equals 14 residues. Germline values: CDR1 GTSNPN, CDR2 SVGIG (reference sequence). As DNA, the CDR3 is TGTGCCTGGAGTCTAGCGGGGGGGGGAAACATTCAGTACTTC. Translated, it gives CAWSLAGGGNIQYF.

This chain joins TRBV19 and TRBJ2-7, with D possibly TRBD1 on 8 matching bases. Trimming took off 5 bases at V and 7 bases at J, with 18 bases between the two ends. Germline V gene lookup returns CDR1 LNHDA and CDR2 SQIVND (reference sequence). The length of the CDR3 is 14 residues. CDR3: CASSSRTGRGEQYF. The CDR3 region has the DNA TGTGCCAGTAGTTCTCGGACAGGGAGGGGTGAGCAGTACTTC.

The chain couples TRBV5-1 to TRBJ1-6, with unresolved D. CDR3 size: 13 residues. V lost 0 bases and J 12 bases, leaving 10 bases between the germline ends. Germline V gene data show CDR1 as SGHRS and CDR2 as YFSETQ. CDR3 DNA: TGCGCCAGCAGCTTGGAGAGGGTGGGACCCCTCCACTTT. This encodes CASSLERVGPLHF.

This rearrangement joins TRBV10-2 to TRBJ2-3, with 8 bases fitting TRBD1. There are 14 residues in the CDR3. Unmatched junction bases numbered 9, after V lost 7 bases and J lost 6 bases. The germline V gene encodes CDR1 WSHSY and CDR2 SAAADI. The CDR3 loop is CASNYDRGRDTQYF. In DNA form, the CDR3 reads TGCGCCAGCAACTACGACAGGGGTAGGGATACGCAGTATTTT.

V and J are TRBV5-1 and TRBJ2-7, with 8 nucleotides matching TRBD2. This CDR3 is 16 amino acids long. Germline CDR1 SGHRS, CDR2 YFSETQ. Trimming cost V 6 bases and J 4 bases; bases outside gene matches: 15. The CDR3 region is CASTFGGGREAYEQYF. The CDR3 DNA is TGCGCCAGCACCTTTGGAGGGGGGCGGGAGGCGTACGAGCAGTACTTC.

Only a few counts were recorded for this clone. The gene calls are TRBV25-1 and TRBJ2-3; TRBD2 matches at 7 bases. Per the germline V gene, CDR1 is MGHDK and CDR2 is SYGVNS. V lost 1 base, J lost 1 base, and 2 bases stayed unmatched. The CDR3 extends over 15 amino acids. The CDR3 DNA is TGTGCCAGCAGTGAATGGGGGGGAGGCACAGATACGCAGTATTTT. As protein: CASSEWGGGTDTQYF.

The rearrangement links TRBV19 to TRBJ2-3, with TRBD1 identical over 10 bases. The CDR3 has 16 residues. Germline CDR1 and CDR2: LNHDA and SQIVND (reference sequence). Unmatched junction bases numbered 12, after V lost 6 bases and J lost 6 bases. This CDR3 is CASSDPRTGGGDTQYF. CDR3 DNA: TGTGCCAGTAGCGACCCCCGGACAGGGGGTGGGGATACGCAGTATTTT.

The chain carries TRBV18 and TRBJ1-6; TRBD1 aligns across 8 bases. The CDR3 extends over 15 amino acids. The germline CDR1 and CDR2 sequences are KGHSH and LQKENI. The V gene end was trimmed by 1 base and the J gene end by 5 bases; junction bases not matched to a gene: 1. CDR3 in amino acids: CASSPQTGDNSPLHF. DNA for the CDR3: TGTGCCAGCTCACCACAGACAGGGGATAATTCACCCCTCCACTTT.

The CDR3, as DNA: TGTGCCACTAGGACAGGGGAGCAGCCCCAGCATTTT. It codes for CATRTGEQPQHF. The chain carries TRBV6-6 and TRBJ1-5, with TRBD1 matching 9 bases. The trim removed 10 bases at V and 7 bases at J, leaving 5 bases unmatched. CDR1 and CDR2 (germline): MNHNY, SVGAGI (reference sequence). The CDR3 is 12 residues long.

This CDR3 reads CASSYGTGAYEQYF. The CDR3 region has the DNA TGTGCCAGCAGTTATGGGACAGGGGCCTACGAGCAGTACTTC. The chain is built from TRBV6-1 and TRBJ2-7; 10 nucleotides match TRBD1. V dropped 5 bases and J dropped 2; count of bases not matched to a gene: 3. CDR1 MNHNS and CDR2 SASEGT come from the germline V gene. The CDR3 has 14 amino acids.

This clone showed up just once. Other DNA sequences from this sample encode an identical CDR3 as well. The chain combines TRBV4-3 with TRBJ2-7; 11 nucleotides align to TRBD1. V shed 4 bases, J shed 0 bases, and the junction held 2 bases outside the gene matches. There are 15 residues in the CDR3. Germline CDR1 LGHNA, CDR2 YSLEER. This CDR3 is CASSPGTGGSYEQYF. The CDR3 DNA sequence: TGCGCCAGCAGCCCCGGGACAGGGGGCTCCTACGAGCAGTACTTC.

V is TRBV4-2 and J is TRBJ2-3, with 7 bases matching TRBD2. The V gene's germline CDR1 is LGHNA and CDR2 YNFKEQ. The CDR3 totals 18 residues. J gave up 2 bases and V 0 bases, and 11 bases lay outside the gene matches. Here the CDR3 DNA reads TGTGCCAGCAGCCAAGATAGCCCTAGCGGAGTGAACACAGATACGCAGTATTTT. It is translated as CASSQDSPSGVNTDTQYF.

The chain recombines TRBV10-1 with TRBJ2-3, with 8 bases aligning to TRBD2. CDR3 length equals 17 residues. Per the germline V gene, CDR1 is WNHNN and CDR2 is SYGVQD (reference sequence). V dropped 3 bases and J dropped 5; count of bases not matched to a gene: 13. CDR3 bases: TGCGCCAGCAGTGACCCAGGACTAGCTAGTCGAGGAGATACGCAGTATTTT. It is translated as CASSDPGLASRGDTQYF.

This clone turned up a few times. The chain recombines TRBV7-2 with TRBJ2-1, with 10 bases identical to TRBD2. The CDR3 has 14 residues. The germline V gene encodes CDR1 SGHTA and CDR2 FQGNSA. The V and J ends lost 8 bases and 6 bases, in that order; junction bases with no gene match: 7. Here the CDR3 reads CASHAVAGGNEQFF. As DNA, the CDR3 is TGTGCCAGCCACGCGGTAGCGGGAGGCAATGAGCAGTTCTTC.

As regards this clone: The junction shows a germline mismatch at one end, possibly a read error. This rearrangement joins TRBV10-2 to TRBJ2-4; D may be TRBD2 (6 bases). The CDR3 contains 13 residues. Germline V gives CDR1 WSHSY, CDR2 SAAADI. The CDR3 is CASSQTGTSGRRF. The CDR3 nucleotides read TGCGCCAGCAGTCAGACCGGGACTTCTGGAAGGAGATTC.

This chain connects TRBV5-1 to TRBJ2-7, with D maybe TRBD1 (5 bases). The CDR3 consists of 12 residues. CDR1 SGHRS and CDR2 YFSETQ come from the germline V gene. V was clipped by 4 bases and J by 3 bases, with 8 bases between them. DNA for the CDR3: TGCGCCAGCAGCCCTGACAGCTACGAGCAGTACTTC. Protein: CASSPDSYEQYF.

This clone was seen just once. V gene TRBV29-1 combines with J gene TRBJ2-7; D unclear. The V and J ends lost 1 base and 2 bases respectively, with 9 bases between them. The length of the CDR3 is 13 residues. From germline, CDR1 is SQVTM and CDR2 ANQGSEA. Here the CDR3 DNA reads TGCAGCGTTGAAGCTGAAACTACCTACGAGCAGTACTTC. Protein sequence: CSVEAETTYEQYF.

This chain joins TRBV10-2 and TRBJ1-2; TRBD1 agrees at 7 bases. The length of the CDR3 is 14 residues. The junction had 10 bases not matched to a gene; V was cut back by 6 bases and J by 6 bases. Per germline, CDR1 WSHSY and CDR2 SAAADI. DNA of the CDR3: TGCGCCAGCAGCTATAGGGGACAGAGGAATGGCTACACCTTC. This codes for CASSYRGQRNGYTF.

The chain is built from TRBV4-3 and TRBJ2-5, with 7 nucleotides matching TRBD1. Germline-derived CDR1 and CDR2 are LGHNA and YSLEER. This CDR3 has 16 residues. The junction had 9 bases not matched to a gene; V was cut back by 0 bases and J by 5 bases. CDR3 in amino acids: CASSQDRGRGTETQYF. CDR3 in DNA: TGCGCCAGCAGCCAAGATCGGGGCAGGGGGACGGAGACCCAGTACTTC.

This rearrangement joins TRBV30 to TRBJ2-3; possible D gene TRBD2, 5 bases. The CDR3 consists of 15 residues. CDR1 and CDR2 from the germline V gene are GTSNPN and SVGIG (reference sequence). V lost 5 bases, J lost 1 base, and 16 bases lay in between. Written as DNA, the CDR3 is TGTGCCTGGGATCAAGGCGGGCGCGGCACAGATACGCAGTATTTT. Residues: CAWDQGGRGTDTQYF.

The J gene is TRBJ2-5, the V gene TRBV10-2; 7 nucleotides match TRBD1. With the DNA end fitting TRBJ2-7 better, the J assignment may be wrong. Germline loops: CDR1 WSHSY, CDR2 SAAADI. There are 13 residues in the CDR3. The CDR3 DNA is TGCGCCAGCAGTGAACAGGGGTCCTACGAGCAGTACTTC. Protein sequence: CASSEQGSYEQYF.